Below are 6 T cell receptor beta chains sequenced from a single sample in a study of T cell repertoires in cytomegalovirus infection. Their recognized antigens are unknown. From the reads, TCRdb called clonotypes with MiXCR, one entry per CDR3 protein. The sample yields a few hundred thousand distinct CDR3 sequences, 40% seen once. This sample comprised cultured PBMCs, obtained from culture after CMV antigen stimulation. These receptors were obtained from a human donor in good health (CMV status not recorded). Some clones in this sample may be carry-over from other donors' samples.

The chain is built from TRBV23-1 and TRBJ2-6; D is possibly TRBD1 or TRBD2 (6 bases each). TRBV23-1 is identified as an open reading frame with a role that is uncertain. This CDR3 contains 17 residues. The V gene lost 2 bases and the J gene lost 2 bases, with 13 bases spanning the gap. CDR3 sequence reads: CASSQPHGGPGANVLTF. The CDR3 DNA follows: TGCGCCAGCAGTCAACCCCATGGGGGGCCTGGGGCCAACGTCCTGACTTTC.

J is TRBJ2-2 and V is TRBV12-3 or TRBV12-4; D is ambiguous. The CDR3 has 16 residues. Trimming removed 5 bases from V and 1 base from J, with 14 bases in between. In DNA, the CDR3 is TGTGCCAGCAGTCCCCTGAGCGCTGTGAACACCGGGGAGCTGTTTTTT. Amino acids: CASSPLSAVNTGELFF.

In this sample, this clonotype turned up a few times. The J gene is TRBJ2-2, the V gene TRBV11-2; no clear D. The V end was cut by 5 bases, the J end by 3 bases, with 10 bases between. Germline CDR1 reads SGHAT; CDR2 reads FQNNGV. The CDR3 consists of 14 residues. The DNA of the CDR3 is TGTGCCAGCAGCCCCGGACCATACACCGGGGAGCTGTTTTTT. Protein sequence: CASSPGPYTGELFF.

The rearrangement uses TRBV27 and TRBJ2-3; the D is unclear. CDR1 and CDR2 from the germline V gene are MNHEY and SMNVEV (reference sequence). CDR3 size: 13 residues. V lost 6 bases to trimming and J lost 0 bases, with 7 bases between them. This chain's CDR3 is CASRPVSTDTQYF. The CDR3 DNA reads TGTGCCAGCAGGCCCGTAAGCACAGATACGCAGTATTTT.

In nucleotides, the CDR3 is TGTGCCAGCAGCTTAGAGGGGTGGACAGGGGCCTACGAGCAGTACTTC. It specifies CASSLEGWTGAYEQYF. The genes are TRBV7-6 and TRBJ2-7, with TRBD1 identical over 9 bases. CDR1 is SGHVS and CDR2 is FNYEAQ in the germline V gene. This CDR3 region has 16 residues. J gave up 2 bases and V 1 base, and 6 bases lay outside the gene matches.

This clonotype was counted only a few times. The chain uses TRBV7-2 and TRBJ2-7; TRBD2 matches at 7 bases. The CDR3 spans 14 residues. V lost 1 base and J lost 3; bases outside the gene matches: 3. Germline V CDR1 and CDR2: SGHTA, FQGNSA. CDR3 DNA sequence: TGTGCCAGCAGCTTAGTTTGGACTAGCTACGAGCAGTACTTC. This translates into CASSLVWTSYEQYF.